This T cell receptor beta chain was profiled in a study of T-cell reconstitution after alpha-beta-depleted transplantation in children. Findings and limits, study-wide: Counts and diversity of T cells one year after transplant came mostly from newly produced T cells. Expanded graft clones, several hundred of them, were reportedly the source of alpha-beta T cells about two months after transplant.

This clonotype has ten or more counts. The target antigen is unknown. Looked up from germline, CDR1 is SGHRS and CDR2 is YFSETQ. This CDR3 is built from 15 residues. Trimming pared 0 bases from V and 0 bases from J, leaving 6 bases between. Unique molecular identifiers featured in how the TCRbeta library was prepared. TCRdb reanalysed the PCR reads using MiXCR and keeps one entry per CDR3 protein. The sample has roughly 66,000 distinct CDR3 sequences; roughly 4.4% are singletons. The sample in question was PBMCs, mostly from graft donor cells, obtained 180 days after TCRalphabeta/CD19-depleted stem cell transplant. This clonotype was sampled from a boy in the first two years of life who had a stem cell transplant for acute myeloid leukemia, so the T cells may come from the graft donor. The gene calls are TRBV5-1 and TRBJ2-2, with D possibly TRBD1 on 5 matching bases. Written as DNA, the CDR3 is TGCGCCAGCAGCTTGGGACAGACGAACACCGGGGAGCTGTTTTTT. This sequence encodes CASSLGQTNTGELFF.